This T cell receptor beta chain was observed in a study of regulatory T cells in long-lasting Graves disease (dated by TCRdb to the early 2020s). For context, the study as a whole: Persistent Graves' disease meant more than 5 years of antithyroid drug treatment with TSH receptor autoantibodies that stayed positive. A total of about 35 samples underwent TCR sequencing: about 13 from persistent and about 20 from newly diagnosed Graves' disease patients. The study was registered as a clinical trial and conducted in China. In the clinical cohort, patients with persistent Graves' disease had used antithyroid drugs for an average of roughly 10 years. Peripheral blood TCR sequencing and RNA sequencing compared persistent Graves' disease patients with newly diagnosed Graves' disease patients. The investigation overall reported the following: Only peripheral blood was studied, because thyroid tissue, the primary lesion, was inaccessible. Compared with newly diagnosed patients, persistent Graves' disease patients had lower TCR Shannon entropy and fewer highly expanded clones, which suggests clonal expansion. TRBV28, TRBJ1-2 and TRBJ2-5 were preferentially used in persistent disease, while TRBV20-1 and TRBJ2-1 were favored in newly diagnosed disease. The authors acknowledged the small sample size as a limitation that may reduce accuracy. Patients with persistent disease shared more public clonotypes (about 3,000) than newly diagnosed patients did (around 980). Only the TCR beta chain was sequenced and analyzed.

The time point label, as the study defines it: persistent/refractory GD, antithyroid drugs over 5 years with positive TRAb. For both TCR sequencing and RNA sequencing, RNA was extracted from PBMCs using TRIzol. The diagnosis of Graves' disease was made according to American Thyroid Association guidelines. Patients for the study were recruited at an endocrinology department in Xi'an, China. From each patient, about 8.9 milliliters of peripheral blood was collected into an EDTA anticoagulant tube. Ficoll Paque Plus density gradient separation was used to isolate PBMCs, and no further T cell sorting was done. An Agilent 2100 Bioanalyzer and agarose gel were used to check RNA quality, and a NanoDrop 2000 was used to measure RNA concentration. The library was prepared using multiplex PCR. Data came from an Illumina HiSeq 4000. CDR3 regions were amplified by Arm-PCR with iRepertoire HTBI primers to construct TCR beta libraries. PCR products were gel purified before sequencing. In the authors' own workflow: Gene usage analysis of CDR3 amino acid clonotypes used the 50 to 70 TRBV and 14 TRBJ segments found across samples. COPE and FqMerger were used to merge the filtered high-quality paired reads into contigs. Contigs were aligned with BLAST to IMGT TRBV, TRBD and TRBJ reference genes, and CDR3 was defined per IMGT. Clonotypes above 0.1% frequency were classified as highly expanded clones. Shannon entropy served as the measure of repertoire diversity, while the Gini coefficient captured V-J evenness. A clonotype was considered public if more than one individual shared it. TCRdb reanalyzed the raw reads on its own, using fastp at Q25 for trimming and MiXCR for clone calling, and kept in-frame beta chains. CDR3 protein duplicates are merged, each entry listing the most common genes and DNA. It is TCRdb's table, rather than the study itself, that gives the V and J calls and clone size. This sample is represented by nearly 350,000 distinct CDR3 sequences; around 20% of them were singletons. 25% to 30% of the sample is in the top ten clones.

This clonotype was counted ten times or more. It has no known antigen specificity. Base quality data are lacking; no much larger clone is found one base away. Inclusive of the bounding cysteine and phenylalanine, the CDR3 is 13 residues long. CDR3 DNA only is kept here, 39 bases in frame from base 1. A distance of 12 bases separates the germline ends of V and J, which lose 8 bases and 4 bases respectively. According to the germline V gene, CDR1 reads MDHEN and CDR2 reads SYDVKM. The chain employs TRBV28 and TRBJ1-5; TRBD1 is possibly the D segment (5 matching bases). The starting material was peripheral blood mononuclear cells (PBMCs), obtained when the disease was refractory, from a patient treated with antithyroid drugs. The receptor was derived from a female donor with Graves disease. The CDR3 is CASRMGGNQPQHF. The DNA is TGTGCCAGCCGTATGGGGGGAAATCAGCCCCAGCATTTT.